This record covers a single T cell receptor beta chain. Generated by immunoSEQ multiplex PCR, the TCRdb table keeps only in-frame clones and is missing some. This table holds some 240,000 clones, about 79% found once. The sample comes from a study of blood T cell repertoires in COVID-19. The CDR3 is made up of 13 amino acids. V lost 4 bases to trimming and J lost 10 bases, with 11 bases between them. Germline lookup yields CDR1 LNHNV and CDR2 YYDKDF (reference sequence). The chain couples TRBV15 to TRBJ1-6; the D is unclear. The TCR sequence derives from a man in his forties or fifties with active or convalescent COVID-19. Sequencing was carried out using peripheral blood. CDR3 nucleotide sequence: TGTGCCACCAGCACCGGGTTACGGTCACCCCTCCACTTT. It is translated as CATSTGLRSPLHF.